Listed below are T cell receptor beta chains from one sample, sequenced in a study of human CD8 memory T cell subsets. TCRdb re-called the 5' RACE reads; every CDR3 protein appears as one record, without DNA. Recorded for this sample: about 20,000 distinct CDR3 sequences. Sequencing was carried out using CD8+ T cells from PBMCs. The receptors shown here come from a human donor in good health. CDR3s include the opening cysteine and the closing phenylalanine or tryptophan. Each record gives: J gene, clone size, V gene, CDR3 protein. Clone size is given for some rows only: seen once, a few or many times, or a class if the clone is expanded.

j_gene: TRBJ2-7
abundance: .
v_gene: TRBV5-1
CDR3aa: CASSLGSGVEQYF

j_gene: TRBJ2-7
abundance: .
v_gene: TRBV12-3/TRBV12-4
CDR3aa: CASSFSLPGFDEQYF

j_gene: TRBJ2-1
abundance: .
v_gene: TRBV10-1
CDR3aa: CASRGGEHNNEQFF

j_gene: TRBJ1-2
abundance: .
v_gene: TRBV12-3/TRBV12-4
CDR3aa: CASSPPGTDLYGYTF

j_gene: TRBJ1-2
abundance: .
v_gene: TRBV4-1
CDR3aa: CASSQVGGLGYGYTF

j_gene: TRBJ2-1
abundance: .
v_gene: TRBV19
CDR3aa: CASSPSLANEQFF

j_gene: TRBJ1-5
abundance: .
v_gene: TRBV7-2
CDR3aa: CASSTQGYSNQPQHF

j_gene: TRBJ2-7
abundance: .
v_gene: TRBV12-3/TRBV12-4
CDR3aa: CASSLAGRSYEQYF

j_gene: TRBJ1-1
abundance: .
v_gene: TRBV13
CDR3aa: CASSSKTGANTEAFF

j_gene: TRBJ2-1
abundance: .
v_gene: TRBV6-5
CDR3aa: CASSYSIQTSYNEQFF

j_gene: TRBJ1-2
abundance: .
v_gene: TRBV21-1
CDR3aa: CASSEFSGTAHGYTF

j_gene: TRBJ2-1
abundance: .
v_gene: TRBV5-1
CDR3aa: CASSFSAGRESYNEQFF

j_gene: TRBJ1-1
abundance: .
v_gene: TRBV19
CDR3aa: CATSGQANTEAFF

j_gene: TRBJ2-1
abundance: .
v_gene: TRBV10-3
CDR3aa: CAIRTGNNEQFF

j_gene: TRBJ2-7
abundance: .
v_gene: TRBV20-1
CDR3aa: CSASTRTRDFSYEQYF

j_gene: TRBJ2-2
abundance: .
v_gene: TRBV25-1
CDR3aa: CASSVAAGELFF

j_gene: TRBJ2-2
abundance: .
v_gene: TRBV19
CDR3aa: CASTPLGVDTGELFF

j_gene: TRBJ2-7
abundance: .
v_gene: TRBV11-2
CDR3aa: CASSLYGGAGYEQYF

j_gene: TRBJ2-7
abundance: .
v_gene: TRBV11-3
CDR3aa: CASSLGRFYEQYF

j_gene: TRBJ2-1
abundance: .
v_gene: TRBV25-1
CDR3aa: CASSEYGQGRAYNEQFF

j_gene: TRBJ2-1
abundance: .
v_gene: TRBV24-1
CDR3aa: CATSDLTGGEDEQFF

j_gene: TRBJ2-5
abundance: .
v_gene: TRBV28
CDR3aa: CASSPIDTDRTQYF

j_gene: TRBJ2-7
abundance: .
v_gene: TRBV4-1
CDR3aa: CASSQELRSSYEQYF

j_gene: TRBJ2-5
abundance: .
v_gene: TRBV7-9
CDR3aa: CASNRLAGRQETQYF

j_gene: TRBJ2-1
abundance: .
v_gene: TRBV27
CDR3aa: CASSSTGENEQFF

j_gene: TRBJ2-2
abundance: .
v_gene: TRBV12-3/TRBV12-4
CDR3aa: CASSVLAGANTGELFF

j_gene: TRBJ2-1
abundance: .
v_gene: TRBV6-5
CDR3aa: CASSSITDLTVSGGKYNEQFF

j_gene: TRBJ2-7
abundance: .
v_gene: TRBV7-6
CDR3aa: CASSLGGWDRDYEQYF

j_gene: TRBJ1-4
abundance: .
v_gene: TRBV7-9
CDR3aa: CASSFKQGALEKLFF

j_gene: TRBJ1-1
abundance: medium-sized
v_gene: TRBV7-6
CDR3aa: CASSSGQMNTEAFF

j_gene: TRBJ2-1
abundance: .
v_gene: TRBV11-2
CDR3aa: CASSRAVSSYNEQFF

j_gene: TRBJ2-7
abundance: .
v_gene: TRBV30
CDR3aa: CAWSLGTSGSLIYEQYF

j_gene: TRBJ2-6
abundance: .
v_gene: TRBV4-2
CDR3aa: CASSHAGHVLTF

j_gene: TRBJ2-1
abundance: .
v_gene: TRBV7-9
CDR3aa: CASLLATVDEQFF

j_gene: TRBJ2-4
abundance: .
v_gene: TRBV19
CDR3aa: CASSIGGTAKNIQYF

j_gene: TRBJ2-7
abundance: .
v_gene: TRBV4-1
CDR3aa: CASSQVLGAYEQYF

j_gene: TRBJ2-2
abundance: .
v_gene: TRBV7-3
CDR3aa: CASSLRGDTGELFF

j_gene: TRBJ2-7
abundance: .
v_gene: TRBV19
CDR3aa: CATSGDYGYEQYF

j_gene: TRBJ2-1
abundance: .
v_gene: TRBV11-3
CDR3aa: CASSLGGGGPNEQFF

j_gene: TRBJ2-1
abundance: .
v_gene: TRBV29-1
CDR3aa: CSVEDLGGDGYNEQFF